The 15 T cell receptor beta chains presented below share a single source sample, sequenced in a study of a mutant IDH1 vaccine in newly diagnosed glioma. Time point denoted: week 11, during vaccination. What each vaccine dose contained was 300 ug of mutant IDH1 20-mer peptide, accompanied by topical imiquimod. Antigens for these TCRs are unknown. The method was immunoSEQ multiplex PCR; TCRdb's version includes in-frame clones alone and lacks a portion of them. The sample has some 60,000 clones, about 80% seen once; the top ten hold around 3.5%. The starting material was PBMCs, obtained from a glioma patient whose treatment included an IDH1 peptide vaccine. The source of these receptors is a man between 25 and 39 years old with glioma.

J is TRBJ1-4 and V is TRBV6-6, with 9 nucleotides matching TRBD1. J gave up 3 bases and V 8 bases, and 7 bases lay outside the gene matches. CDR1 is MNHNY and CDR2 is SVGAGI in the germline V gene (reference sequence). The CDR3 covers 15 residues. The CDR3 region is CASRLQGAPNEKLFF. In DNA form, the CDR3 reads TGTGCCAGCCGATTACAGGGGGCCCCTAATGAAAAACTGTTTTTT.

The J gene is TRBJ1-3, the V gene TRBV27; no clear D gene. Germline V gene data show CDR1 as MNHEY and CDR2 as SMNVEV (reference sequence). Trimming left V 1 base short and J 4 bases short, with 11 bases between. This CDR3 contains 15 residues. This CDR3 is CASSLYLGSGNTIYF. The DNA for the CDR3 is TGTGCCAGCAGTTTATATCTGGGTTCGGGAAACACCATATATTTT.

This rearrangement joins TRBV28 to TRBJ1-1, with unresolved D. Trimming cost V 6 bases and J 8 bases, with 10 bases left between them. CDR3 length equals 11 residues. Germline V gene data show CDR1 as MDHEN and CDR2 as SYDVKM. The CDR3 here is CASRVGIEAFF. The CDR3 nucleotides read TGTGCCAGCAGGGTAGGGATCGAAGCTTTCTTT.

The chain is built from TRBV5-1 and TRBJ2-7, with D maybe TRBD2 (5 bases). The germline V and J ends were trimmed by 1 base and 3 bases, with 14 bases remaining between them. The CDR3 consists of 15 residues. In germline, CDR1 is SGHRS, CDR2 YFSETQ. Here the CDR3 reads CASSLSRGQNYEQYF. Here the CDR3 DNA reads TGCGCCAGCAGCTTGTCCCGGGGTCAGAACTACGAGCAGTACTTC.

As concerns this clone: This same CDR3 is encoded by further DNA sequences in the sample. CDR3 coding DNA: TGTGCCAGCAGTTTAAGCCGACCGAACTATGGCTACACCTTC. It yields the protein CASSLSRPNYGYTF. The J gene is TRBJ1-2, the V gene TRBV28; D is uncertain. The CDR3 is 14 amino acids. CDR1 and CDR2 (germline): MDHEN, SYDVKM. V lost 2 bases and J lost 2, with 9 bases in between.

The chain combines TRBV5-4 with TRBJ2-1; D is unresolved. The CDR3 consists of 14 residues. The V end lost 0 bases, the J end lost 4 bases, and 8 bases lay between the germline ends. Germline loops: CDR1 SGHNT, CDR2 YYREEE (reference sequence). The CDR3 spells CASSLVAGYNEQFF. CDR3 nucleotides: TGTGCCAGCAGCTTGGTTGCCGGGTACAATGAGCAGTTCTTC. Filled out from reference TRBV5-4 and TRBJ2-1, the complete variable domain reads ETGVTQSPTHLIKTRGQQVTLRCSSQSGHNTVSWYQQALGQGPQFIFQYYREEENGRGNFPPRFSGLQFPNYSSELNVNALELDDSALYLCASSLVAGYNEQFFGPGTRLTVL.

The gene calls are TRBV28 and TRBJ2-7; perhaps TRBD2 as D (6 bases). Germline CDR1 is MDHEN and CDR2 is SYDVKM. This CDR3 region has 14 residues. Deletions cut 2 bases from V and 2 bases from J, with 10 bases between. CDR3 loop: CASSLAGPPYEQYF. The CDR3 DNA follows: TGTGCCAGCAGTTTAGCGGGACCCCCCTACGAGCAGTACTTC.

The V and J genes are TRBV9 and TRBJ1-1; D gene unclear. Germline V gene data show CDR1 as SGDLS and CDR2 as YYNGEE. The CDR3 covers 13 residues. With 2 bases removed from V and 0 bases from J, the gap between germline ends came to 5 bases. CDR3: CASSVSMNTEAFF. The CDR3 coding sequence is TGTGCCAGCAGCGTTTCTATGAACACTGAAGCTTTCTTT.

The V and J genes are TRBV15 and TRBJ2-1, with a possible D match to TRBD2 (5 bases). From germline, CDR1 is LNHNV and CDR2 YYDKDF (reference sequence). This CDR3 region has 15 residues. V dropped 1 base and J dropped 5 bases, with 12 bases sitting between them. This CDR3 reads CATSRAGGPDNEQFF. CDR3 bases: TGTGCCACCAGCAGAGCCGGCGGGCCAGACAATGAGCAGTTCTTC.

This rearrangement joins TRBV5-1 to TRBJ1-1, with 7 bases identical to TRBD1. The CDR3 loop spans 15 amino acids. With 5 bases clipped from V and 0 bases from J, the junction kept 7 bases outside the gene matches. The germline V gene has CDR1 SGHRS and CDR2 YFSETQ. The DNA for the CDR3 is TGCGCCAGCAGACCAAGACAGGGATTGAACACTGAAGCTTTCTTT. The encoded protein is CASRPRQGLNTEAFF.

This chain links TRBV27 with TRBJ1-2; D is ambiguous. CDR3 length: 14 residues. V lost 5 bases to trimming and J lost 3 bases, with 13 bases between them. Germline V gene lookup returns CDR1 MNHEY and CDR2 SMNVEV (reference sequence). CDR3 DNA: TGTGCCAGCAGTCCGCGGGCCGCCTACTATGGCTACACCTTC. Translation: CASSPRAAYYGYTF.

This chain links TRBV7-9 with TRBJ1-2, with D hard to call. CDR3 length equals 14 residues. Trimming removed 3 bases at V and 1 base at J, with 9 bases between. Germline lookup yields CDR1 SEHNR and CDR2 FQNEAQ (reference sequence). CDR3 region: CASSFPVLNYGYTF. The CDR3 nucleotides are TGTGCCAGCAGCTTTCCAGTGCTTAACTATGGCTACACCTTC.

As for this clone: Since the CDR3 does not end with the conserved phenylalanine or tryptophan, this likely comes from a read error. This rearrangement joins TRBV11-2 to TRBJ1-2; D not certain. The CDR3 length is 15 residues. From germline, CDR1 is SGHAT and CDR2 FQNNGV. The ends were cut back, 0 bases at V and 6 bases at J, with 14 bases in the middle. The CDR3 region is CASSLDSPLGNGYTS. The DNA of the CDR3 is TGTGCCAGCAGCTTAGACTCCCCCCTGGGGAATGGCTACACCTCC.

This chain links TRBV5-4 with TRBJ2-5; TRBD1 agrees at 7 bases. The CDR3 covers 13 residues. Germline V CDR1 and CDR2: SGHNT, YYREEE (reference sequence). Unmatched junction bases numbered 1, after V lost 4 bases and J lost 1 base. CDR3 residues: CASSRDSQETQYF. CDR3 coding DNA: TGTGCCAGCAGCCGGGACAGCCAAGAGACCCAGTACTTC. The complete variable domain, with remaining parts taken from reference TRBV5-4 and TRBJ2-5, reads ETGVTQSPTHLIKTRGQQVTLRCSSQSGHNTVSWYQQALGQGPQFIFQYYREEENGRGNFPPRFSGLQFPNYSSELNVNALELDDSALYLCASSRDSQETQYFGPGTRLLVL.

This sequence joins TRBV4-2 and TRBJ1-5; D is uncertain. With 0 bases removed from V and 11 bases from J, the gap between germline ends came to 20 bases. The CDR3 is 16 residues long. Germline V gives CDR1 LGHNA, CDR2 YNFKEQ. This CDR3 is CASSQESGLPPYAQHF. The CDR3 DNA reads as TGTGCCAGCAGCCAAGAATCGGGCCTCCCGCCTTACGCCCAGCATTTT.